The 32 T cell receptor beta chains reported below all come from one sample, sequenced in a study of identical twins. MiXCR, applied by TCRdb to the 5' RACE reads, yields one record per CDR3 protein. The sample lists roughly 250,000 distinct CDR3 sequences, roughly 7.5% occurring once. This sample was shared with a second study, whose subject was yellow fever vaccine responses in identical twins.

The sequenced sample was CD8+ T cells sorted from blood. The receptors here all came from a young woman in good health.

The J gene is TRBJ2-5, the V gene TRBV4-1; unclear D gene. CDR1 and CDR2 (germline): MGHRA, YSYEKL. The CDR3 extends over 15 amino acids. V lost 0 bases, J lost 5 bases, and 13 bases lay in between. CDR3 sequence (DNA): TGCGCCAGCAGCCAAGATGTGGACCCACACGAGACCCAGTACTTC. Protein product: CASSQDVDPHETQYF.

There are a few counts of this clonotype. J is TRBJ2-7 and V is TRBV20-1; D not certain. Per the germline V gene, CDR1 is DFQATT and CDR2 is SNEGSKA (reference sequence). The CDR3 extends over 13 amino acids. V was pared by 3 bases and J by 0 bases, with 9 bases between. The CDR3 protein is CSARAASSYEQYV. The CDR3 DNA follows: TGCAGTGCTAGGGCAGCTAGCTCCTACGAGCAGTACGTC.

This clonotype appeared many times. The rearrangement uses TRBV12-3 or TRBV12-4 and TRBJ2-1; 13 positions match TRBD2. Trimming took 7 bases from V and 6 from J; bases not matched to a gene: 6. The length of the CDR3 is 15 residues. CDR3: CASNLLAGGSNEQFF. The CDR3 coding sequence is TGTGCCAGCAACTTACTAGCGGGAGGGAGCAATGAGCAGTTCTTC.

This chain links TRBV12-3 or TRBV12-4 with TRBJ2-1; D is tentatively TRBD1 or TRBD2 (5 bases each). This CDR3 has 13 residues. Deletions cut 4 bases from V and 8 bases from J, with 12 bases between. The CDR3 nucleotides read TGTGCCAGCAGTTGGGCAGGGACCGATGAGCAGTTCTTC. It translates to CASSWAGTDEQFF.

This clonotype was seen ten or more times. CDR3 amino acids: CASIVGGQETQYF. CDR3 nucleotides: TGTGCCAGCATCGTCGGCGGACAAGAGACCCAGTACTTC. The genes are TRBV2 and TRBJ2-5; no definite D call. From germline, CDR1 is SNHLY and CDR2 FYNNEI. Trimming removed 7 bases at V and 2 bases at J, with 11 bases between. The CDR3 consists of 13 residues.

About this clonotype: A single base separates this from a much larger clone, so it may be a read error. This chain connects TRBV12-3 or TRBV12-4 to TRBJ2-7; D is unclear. V was trimmed by 6 bases and J by 6 bases, leaving 12 bases between them. The CDR3 extends over 12 amino acids. The CDR3 DNA reads TGTGCCAGCAGATTTTTTGCTTCCGAGCAGTACTTC. Protein sequence: CASRFFASEQYF.

This chain links TRBV27 with TRBJ1-1; D ambiguous. V was cut by 5 bases and J by 7 bases, with 8 bases left in between. Germline CDR1 and CDR2: MNHEY and SMNVEV (reference sequence). The CDR3 has 11 amino acids. In DNA form, the CDR3 reads TGTGCCAGCAGTACCGGCAGTGAAGCTTTCTTT. This translates into CASSTGSEAFF.

The V call is TRBV7-9, the J call TRBJ2-5; D gene ambiguous. Trimming took 0 bases from V and 5 from J, leaving 4 bases between them. CDR1 SEHNR and CDR2 FQNEAQ come from the germline V gene (reference sequence). CDR3 length: 12 residues. The CDR3 is CASSLASETQYF. The CDR3 region has the DNA TGTGCCAGCAGCTTAGCGAGCGAGACCCAGTACTTC.

This clonotype showed up just a few times. The chain is built from TRBV7-9 and TRBJ2-1, with D tentatively TRBD1 (5 bases). V lost 5 bases to trimming and J lost 4 bases, with 9 bases between them. The CDR3 is 13 residues long. The V gene's germline CDR1 is SEHNR and CDR2 FQNEAQ (reference sequence). In DNA, the CDR3 is TGTGCCAGCAGCCAGCAGGGTTACAATGAGCAGTTCTTC. Amino acids: CASSQQGYNEQFF.

This clonotype was detected only a few times. V is TRBV2 and J is TRBJ2-7, with 11 nucleotides matching TRBD1. The CDR3 length is 15 residues. CDR1 SNHLY and CDR2 FYNNEI come from the germline V gene. V gave up 6 bases and J gave up 5 bases; unmatched junction bases: 9. CDR3 residues: CASRGGTGGMNEQYF. The CDR3 region has the DNA TGTGCCAGCAGGGGTGGGACAGGGGGTATGAACGAGCAGTACTTC.

This clonotype was detected only a few times. The J gene is TRBJ2-1, the V gene TRBV25-1; D call uncertain. Looked up from germline, CDR1 is MGHDK and CDR2 is SYGVNS. The CDR3 length is 12 residues. Trimming left V 3 bases short and J 5 bases short, with 5 bases between. The CDR3 spells CASSDRDNEQFF. In DNA, the CDR3 is TGTGCCAGCAGTGACAGAGACAATGAGCAGTTCTTC.

In this sample, this clonotype turned up a few times. The gene calls are TRBV28 and TRBJ1-1; TRBD1 matches 8 bases. After removal of 3 bases from V and 8 bases from J, the junction contained 11 bases not matched to a gene. The CDR3 has 15 residues. Germline CDR1 MDHEN, CDR2 SYDVKM. This CDR3 is CASSFFGQGIQEAFF. The DNA of the CDR3 is TGTGCCAGCAGTTTTTTCGGACAGGGTATTCAAGAAGCTTTCTTT.

The chain recombines TRBV20-1 with TRBJ2-5; D is tentatively TRBD1 or TRBD2 (5 bases each). This CDR3 comprises 18 residues. V lost 1 base, J lost 5 bases, and 26 bases lay in between. Per germline, CDR1 DFQATT and CDR2 SNEGSKA (reference sequence). The CDR3 region is CSARGGSRGLTGWETQYF. The CDR3 DNA reads as TGCAGTGCTAGAGGCGGTTCTCGGGGCCTAACTGGATGGGAGACCCAGTACTTC.

This clonotype turned up a few times. This rearrangement joins TRBV10-1 to TRBJ2-2; D is uncertain. Germline assignment: CDR1 WNHNN and CDR2 SYGVQD (reference sequence). V was pared by 0 bases and J by 4 bases, with 6 bases between. The CDR3 contains 14 residues. The CDR3 reads CASSESISTGELFF. Here the CDR3 DNA reads TGCGCCAGCAGTGAGTCTATTTCCACCGGGGAGCTGTTTTTT.

The chain has TRBV12-3 or TRBV12-4 and TRBJ1-2; tentative D call: TRBD1 (6 bases). CDR3 length equals 13 residues. Trimming shortened V by 1 base and J by 8 bases, and 11 bases separated the two germline ends. The CDR3 reads CASSLDGRGGYTF. DNA of the CDR3: TGTGCCAGCAGTTTAGATGGCAGGGGCGGCTACACCTTC.

The table lists this clonotype with many counts. The chain recombines TRBV12-3 or TRBV12-4 with TRBJ1-2; 8 positions agree with TRBD1. The CDR3 extends over 17 amino acids. V was pared by 6 bases and J by 7 bases, with 19 bases of the junction left unmatched. CDR3 nucleotides: TGTGCCAGCAGCCGACTAGGCAGGGGGCGAGGAAAGTCTGGCTACACCTTC. Translation: CASSRLGRGRGKSGYTF.

The chain links TRBV25-1 to TRBJ2-3, with 9 bases that match TRBD2. The V gene end was trimmed by 0 bases and the J gene end by 5 bases; junction bases not matched to a gene: 15. The CDR3 consists of 19 residues. The V gene's germline CDR1 is MGHDK and CDR2 SYGVNS. In DNA, the CDR3 is TGTGCCAGCAGTGAATATTCGCAGTATGGGCGGGAGGGAGGAGATACGCAGTATTTT. Encoded protein: CASSEYSQYGREGGDTQYF. Supplemented by reference TRBV25-1 and TRBJ2-3, the full variable domain reads EADIYQTPRYLVIGTGKKITLECSQTMGHDKMYWYQQDPGMELHLIHYSYGVNSTEKGDLSSESTVSRIRTEHFPLTLESARPSHTSQYLCASSEYSQYGREGGDTQYFGPGTRLTVL.

V usage is TRBV6-5 and J usage is TRBJ2-1; tentative D call: TRBD1 (5 bases). Germline CDR1 MNHEY, CDR2 SVGAGI. V lost 4 bases, J lost 1 base, and 17 bases lay in between. The CDR3 runs to 17 residues. The CDR3: CASSSDSGETSYNEQFF. CDR3 bases: TGTGCCAGCAGTTCCGACAGTGGAGAGACTTCCTACAATGAGCAGTTCTTC.

This clonotype came up a few times. The chain uses TRBV3-1 and TRBJ1-2; D unresolved. Germline CDR1 is LGHDT and CDR2 is YNNKEL (reference sequence). Trimming shortened V by 1 base and J by 4 bases, and 10 bases separated the two germline ends. CDR3 size: 14 residues. The CDR3 region is CASSQGDRGYGYTF. In nucleotides, the CDR3 is TGTGCCAGCAGCCAAGGCGACCGGGGCTATGGCTACACCTTC.

The CDR3 DNA reads TGTGCCAGCAGTTTATTTGCCCCCGGGACAGGGGGCGCAGACCCGTCTAGCACAGATACGCAGTATTTT. Amino acid sequence: CASSLFAPGTGGADPSSTDTQYF. This chain links TRBV12-3 or TRBV12-4 with TRBJ2-3; 12 nucleotides line up with TRBD1. With V trimmed by 2 bases and J by 0 bases, 21 bases remained unmatched. This CDR3 has 23 amino acids.

In this sample, this clonotype turned up a few times. The J gene is TRBJ2-7, the V gene TRBV2, with TRBD1 matching 9 bases. The J segment lost 3 bases and the V segment lost 5 bases, leaving 5 bases of the junction unmatched. CDR3 length: 14 amino acids. From germline, CDR1 is SNHLY and CDR2 FYNNEI. CDR3 bases: TGTGCCAGCAGTCGGACAGGGGACTACTACGAGCAGTACTTC. The encoded protein is CASSRTGDYYEQYF.

J is TRBJ1-1 and V is TRBV29-1; weak D call: TRBD1 (5 bases). The CDR3 has 13 residues. V gave up 6 bases and J gave up 4 bases, with 15 bases separating them. The V gene's germline CDR1 is SQVTM and CDR2 ANQGSEA. The CDR3 nucleotides are TGCAGCGTGTGGGCAGGGCGAGGCACTGAAGCTTTCTTT. Encoded protein: CSVWAGRGTEAFF.

There are a few counts of this clonotype. This chain joins TRBV20-1 and TRBJ2-7, with D unclear. Trimming removed 1 base from V and 3 bases from J, with 10 bases in between. Germline lookup yields CDR1 DFQATT and CDR2 SNEGSKA (reference sequence). The CDR3 sequence is 13 residues long. The DNA for the CDR3 is TGCAGTGCTAGAGGGGTGAAGGACTACGAGCAGTACGTC. It is translated as CSARGVKDYEQYV.

This clonotype was seen repeatedly, ten times or more. The chain carries TRBV7-8 and TRBJ2-3; D is ambiguous. CDR1 is SGHVS, CDR2 FQNEAQ, per germline. V shed 2 bases and J shed 6 bases, with 15 bases lying between them. The CDR3 extends over 15 amino acids. Written as DNA, the CDR3 is TGTGCCAGCAGCTTACGGCGATCAACCTCCGATACGCAGTATTTT. It encodes CASSLRRSTSDTQYF.

The rearrangement links TRBV5-8 to TRBJ1-6, with TRBD1 identical over 7 bases. The length of the CDR3 is 14 residues. Germline CDR1 SGHTS, CDR2 YDEGEE. The V gene end was trimmed by 5 bases and the J gene end by 8 bases; junction bases not matched to a gene: 7. CDR3 nucleotide sequence: TGTGCCAGCAGTTTTGACAGGGATTATTCACCCCTCCACTTT. Encoded protein: CASSFDRDYSPLHF.

This clonotype has just a few counts. The genes are TRBV10-3 and TRBJ1-4, with unresolved D. Trimming removed 3 bases at V and 4 bases at J, with 9 bases between. Germline V lookup: CDR1 ENHRY, CDR2 SYGVKD. The CDR3 loop spans 14 amino acids. The CDR3 protein is CAISESGSNEKLFF. For the CDR3, the DNA is TGTGCCATCAGTGAAAGTGGAAGTAATGAAAAACTGTTTTTT.

This clonotype was recorded many times. A junction boundary mismatches the germline segment, possibly from a read error. The chain carries TRBV12-3 or TRBV12-4 and TRBJ2-7; TRBD2 matches at 8 bases. This CDR3 is built from 13 residues. The CDR3 reads CASSLAGGYEQYF. DNA for the CDR3: TGCGCCAGCAGCCTAGCGGGCGGCTACGAGCAGTACTTC.

This clonotype was seen repeatedly, ten times or more. For the CDR3, the DNA is TGTGCCAGCAGTTTAGCGGGACTAGCGGGAGATACAGATACGCAGTATTTT. It encodes CASSLAGLAGDTDTQYF. The chain joins TRBV12-3 or TRBV12-4 to TRBJ2-3, with 14 positions matching TRBD2. The CDR3 sequence is 17 residues long. Trimming took 0 bases from V and 3 from J; bases not matched to a gene: 2.

This clonotype occurred a few times. This chain links TRBV10-3 with TRBJ1-1, with unresolved D. This CDR3 has 16 residues. The V end lost 2 bases, the J end lost 3 bases, and 16 bases lay between the germline ends. CDR1 and CDR2 from the germline V gene are ENHRY and SYGVKD. CDR3 loop: CAISETPRGRDTEAFF. The DNA of the CDR3 is TGTGCCATCAGTGAGACCCCACGCGGGCGCGACACTGAAGCTTTCTTT.

The V gene is TRBV11-2, the J gene TRBJ2-3, with D perhaps assigned TRBD1 or TRBD2 (5 bases each). In germline, CDR1 is SGHAT, CDR2 FQNNGV. V gave up 1 base and J gave up 0 bases, with 8 bases separating them. The CDR3 is 15 residues long. CDR3 nucleotides: TGTGCCAGCAGCTTAGGAAGGGACAGCACAGATACGCAGTATTTT. As protein: CASSLGRDSTDTQYF. The full variable domain, with the rest looked up from reference TRBV11-2 and TRBJ2-3, is EAGVAQSPRYKIIEKRQSVAFWCNPISGHATLYWYQQILGQGPKLLIQFQNNGVVDDSQLPKDRFSAERLKGVDSTLKIQPAKLEDSAVYLCASSLGRDSTDTQYFGPGTRLTVL.

The chain recombines TRBV9 with TRBJ2-7; the D call may be TRBD1 or TRBD2 (5 bases each). The germline V gene has CDR1 SGDLS and CDR2 YYNGEE. This CDR3 is 14 amino acids long. Trimming shortened V by 0 bases and J by 2 bases, and 9 bases separated the two germline ends. In nucleotides, the CDR3 is TGTGCCAGCAGCGTAGGGGGACCGACCTACGAGCAGTACTTC. Translation: CASSVGGPTYEQYF.

This chain joins TRBV20-1 and TRBJ2-7, with a weak D call TRBD1 (6 bases). Trimming removed 6 bases from V and 2 bases from J, with 17 bases in between. The CDR3 runs to 14 residues. Per the germline V gene, CDR1 is DFQATT and CDR2 is SNEGSKA (reference sequence). The CDR3 coding sequence is TGCAGTGCCGCGGACAGAAACCTCACCTACGAGCAGTACGTC. Amino acids: CSAADRNLTYEQYV.